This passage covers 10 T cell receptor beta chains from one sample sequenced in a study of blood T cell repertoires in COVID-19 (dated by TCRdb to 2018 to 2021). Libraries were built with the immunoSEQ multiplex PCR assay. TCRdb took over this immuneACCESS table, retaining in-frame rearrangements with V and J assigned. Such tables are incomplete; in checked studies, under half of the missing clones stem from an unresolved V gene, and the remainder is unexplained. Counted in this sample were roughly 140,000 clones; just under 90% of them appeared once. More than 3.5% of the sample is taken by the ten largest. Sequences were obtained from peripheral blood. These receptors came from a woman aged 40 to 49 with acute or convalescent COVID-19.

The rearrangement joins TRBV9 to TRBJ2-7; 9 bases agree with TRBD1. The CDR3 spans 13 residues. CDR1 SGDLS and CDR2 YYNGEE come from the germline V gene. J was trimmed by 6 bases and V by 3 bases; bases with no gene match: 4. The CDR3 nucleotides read TGTGCCAGCAGCGCCCGGACAGGGGCCGAGCAGTACTTC. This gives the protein CASSARTGAEQYF.

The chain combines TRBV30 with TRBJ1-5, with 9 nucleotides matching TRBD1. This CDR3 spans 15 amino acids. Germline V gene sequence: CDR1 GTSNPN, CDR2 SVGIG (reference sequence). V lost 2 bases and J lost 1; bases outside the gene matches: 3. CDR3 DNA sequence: TGTGCCTGGAGTCAGGGGACAGGGAGCAATCAGCCCCAGCATTTT. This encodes CAWSQGTGSNQPQHF.

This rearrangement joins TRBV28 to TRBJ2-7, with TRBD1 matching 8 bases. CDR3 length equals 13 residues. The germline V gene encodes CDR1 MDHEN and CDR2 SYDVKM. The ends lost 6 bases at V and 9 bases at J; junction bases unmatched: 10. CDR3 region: CASSLPTGEVQYF. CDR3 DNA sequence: TGTGCCAGCAGCCTCCCGACAGGGGAAGTGCAGTACTTC.

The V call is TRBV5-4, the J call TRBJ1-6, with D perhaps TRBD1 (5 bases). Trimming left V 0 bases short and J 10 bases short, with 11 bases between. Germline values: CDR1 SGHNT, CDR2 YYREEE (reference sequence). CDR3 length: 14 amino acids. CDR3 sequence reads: CASSLEGALSPLHF. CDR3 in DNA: TGTGCCAGCAGCTTGGAAGGGGCTTTGTCACCCCTCCACTTT.

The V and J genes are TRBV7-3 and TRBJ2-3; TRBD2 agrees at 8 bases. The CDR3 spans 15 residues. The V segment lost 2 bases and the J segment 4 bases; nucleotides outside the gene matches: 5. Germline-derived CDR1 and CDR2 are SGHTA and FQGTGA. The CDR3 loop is CASSLGAGVPDTQYF. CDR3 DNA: TGTGCCAGCAGCTTAGGAGCGGGAGTCCCAGATACGCAGTATTTT.

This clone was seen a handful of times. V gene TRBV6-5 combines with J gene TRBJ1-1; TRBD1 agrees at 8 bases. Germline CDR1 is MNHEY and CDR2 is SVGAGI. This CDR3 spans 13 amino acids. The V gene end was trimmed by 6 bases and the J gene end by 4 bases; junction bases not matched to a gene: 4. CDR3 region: CASSLTGGTEAFF. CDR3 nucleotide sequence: TGTGCCAGCAGCCTAACAGGGGGCACTGAAGCTTTCTTT.

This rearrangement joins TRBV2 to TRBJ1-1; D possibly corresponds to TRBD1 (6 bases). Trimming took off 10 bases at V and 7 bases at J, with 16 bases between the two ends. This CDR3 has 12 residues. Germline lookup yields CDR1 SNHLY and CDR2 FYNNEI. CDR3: CATAGVRGEAFF. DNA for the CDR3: TGTGCCACAGCTGGGGTCAGGGGTGAAGCTTTCTTT.

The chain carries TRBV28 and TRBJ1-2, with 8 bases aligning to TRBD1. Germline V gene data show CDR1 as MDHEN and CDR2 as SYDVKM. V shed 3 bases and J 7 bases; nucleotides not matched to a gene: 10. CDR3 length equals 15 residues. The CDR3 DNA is TGTGCCAGCAGTTTCAAGGACAGGGCGTCGAGTGGCTACACCTTC. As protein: CASSFKDRASSGYTF.

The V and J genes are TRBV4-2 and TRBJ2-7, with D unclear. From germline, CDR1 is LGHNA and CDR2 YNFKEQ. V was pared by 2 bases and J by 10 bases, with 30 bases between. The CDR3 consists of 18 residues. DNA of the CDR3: TGTGCCAGCAGCCAACCCAACTATGAAAGTCCCCTCCTACGATGCCAGTACTTC. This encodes CASSQPNYESPLLRCQYF.

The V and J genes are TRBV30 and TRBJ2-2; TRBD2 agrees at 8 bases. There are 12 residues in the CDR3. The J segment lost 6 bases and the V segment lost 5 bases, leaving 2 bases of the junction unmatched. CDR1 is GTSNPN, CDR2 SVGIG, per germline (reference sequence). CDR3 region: CAWSGGPGELFF. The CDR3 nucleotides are TGTGCCTGGTCGGGGGGGCCCGGGGAGCTGTTTTTT.